The TCR beta chain under discussion was sequenced for a study of shared clonotypes between healthy human individuals. The repertoire was sequenced with immunoSEQ multiplex PCR; TCRdb's copy has only in-frame clones and lacks some. The sample lists almost 700,000 clones, approximately 90% occurring once. Naive CD8 isolation took CD45RO-negative cells positively selected for CCR7 and excluded terminally differentiated effector memory CD45RA+ cells. Study results and limitations: Rarefaction exposed incomplete sorted-subset sequencing despite large depth. Represented diversity (both genetic and exposure-history) was limited by the small number of donors. Sampling covered nothing but blood. Tissue TCR repertoires likely differ from those found in blood.

A word on this clone: Its antigen is not known.

Specimen: naive CD8+ T cells sorted from blood. The clonotype originates from a man in his thirties or forties in good health.

CDR3 bases: TGTGCCAGCAGTGCAGGGACTAGCGGGAGTTTAGTCTACAATGAGCAGTTCTTC. It yields the protein CASSAGTSGSLVYNEQFF. This rearrangement joins TRBV2 to TRBJ2-1, with 14 bases fitting TRBD2. With 4 bases clipped from V and 3 bases from J, the junction kept 8 bases outside the gene matches. The CDR3 extends over 18 amino acids. Germline CDR1 reads SNHLY; CDR2 reads FYNNEI.